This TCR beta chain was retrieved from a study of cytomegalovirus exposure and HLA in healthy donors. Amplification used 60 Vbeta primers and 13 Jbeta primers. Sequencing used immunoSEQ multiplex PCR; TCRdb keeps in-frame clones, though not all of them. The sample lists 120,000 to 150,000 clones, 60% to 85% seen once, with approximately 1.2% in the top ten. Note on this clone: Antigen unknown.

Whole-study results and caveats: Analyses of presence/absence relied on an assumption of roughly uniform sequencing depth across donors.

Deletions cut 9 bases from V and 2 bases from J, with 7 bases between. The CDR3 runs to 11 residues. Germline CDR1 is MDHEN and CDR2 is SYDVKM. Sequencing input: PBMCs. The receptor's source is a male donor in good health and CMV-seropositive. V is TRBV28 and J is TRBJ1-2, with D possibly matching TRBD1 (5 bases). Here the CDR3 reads CASAGNYGYTF. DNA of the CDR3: TGTGCCAGTGCAGGGAACTATGGCTACACCTTC.